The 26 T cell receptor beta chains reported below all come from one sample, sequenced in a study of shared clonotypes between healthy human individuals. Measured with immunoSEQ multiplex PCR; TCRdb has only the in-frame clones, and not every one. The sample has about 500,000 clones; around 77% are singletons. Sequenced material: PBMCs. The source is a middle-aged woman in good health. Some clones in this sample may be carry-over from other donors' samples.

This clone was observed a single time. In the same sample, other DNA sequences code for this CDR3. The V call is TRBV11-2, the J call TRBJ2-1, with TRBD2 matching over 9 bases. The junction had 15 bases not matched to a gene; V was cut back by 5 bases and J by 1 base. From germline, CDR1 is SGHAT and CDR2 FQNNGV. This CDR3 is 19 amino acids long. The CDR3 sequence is CASSPDTPTSGRSYNEQFF. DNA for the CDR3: TGTGCCAGCAGCCCCGACACCCCGACTAGCGGCCGTTCCTACAATGAGCAGTTCTTC.

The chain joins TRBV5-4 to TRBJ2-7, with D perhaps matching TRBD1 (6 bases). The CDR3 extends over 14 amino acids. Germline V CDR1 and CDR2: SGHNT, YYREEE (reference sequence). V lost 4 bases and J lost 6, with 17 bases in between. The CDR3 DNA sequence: TGTGCCAGCAGCGGGGGCGCCCCCTGGGGCGAGCAGTACTTC. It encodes CASSGGAPWGEQYF. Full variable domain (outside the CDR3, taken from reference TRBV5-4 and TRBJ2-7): ETGVTQSPTHLIKTRGQQVTLRCSSQSGHNTVSWYQQALGQGPQFIFQYYREEENGRGNFPPRFSGLQFPNYSSELNVNALELDDSALYLCASSGGAPWGEQYFGPGTRLTVT.

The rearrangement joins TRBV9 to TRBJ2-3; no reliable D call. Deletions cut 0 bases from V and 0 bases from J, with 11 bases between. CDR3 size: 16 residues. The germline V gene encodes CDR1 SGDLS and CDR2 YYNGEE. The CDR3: CASSVEGSSSTDTQYF. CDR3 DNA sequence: TGTGCCAGCAGCGTAGAAGGATCCTCTAGCACAGATACGCAGTATTTT.

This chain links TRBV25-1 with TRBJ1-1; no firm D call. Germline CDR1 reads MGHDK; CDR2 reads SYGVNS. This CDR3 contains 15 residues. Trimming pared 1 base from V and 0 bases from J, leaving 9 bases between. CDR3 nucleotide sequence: TGTGCCAGCAGTGAATCACGTGGCATGAACACTGAAGCTTTCTTT. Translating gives CASSESRGMNTEAFF. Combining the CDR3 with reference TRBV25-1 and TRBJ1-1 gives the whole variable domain EADIYQTPRYLVIGTGKKITLECSQTMGHDKMYWYQQDPGMELHLIHYSYGVNSTEKGDLSSESTVSRIRTEHFPLTLESARPSHTSQYLCASSESRGMNTEAFFGQGTRLTVV.

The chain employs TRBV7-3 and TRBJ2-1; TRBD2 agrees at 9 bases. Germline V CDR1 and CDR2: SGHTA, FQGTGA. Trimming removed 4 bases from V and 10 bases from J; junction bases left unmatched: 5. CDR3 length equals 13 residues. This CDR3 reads CASSSGLALEQFF. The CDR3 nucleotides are TGTGCCAGCAGCTCAGGACTAGCGTTAGAGCAGTTCTTC.

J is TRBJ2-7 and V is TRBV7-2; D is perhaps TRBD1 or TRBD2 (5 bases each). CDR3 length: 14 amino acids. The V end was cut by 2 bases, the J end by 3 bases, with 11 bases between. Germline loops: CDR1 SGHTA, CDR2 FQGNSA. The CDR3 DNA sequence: TGTGCCAGCAGCTTATCCGGGGCGGTCTACGAGCAGTACTTC. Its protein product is CASSLSGAVYEQYF.

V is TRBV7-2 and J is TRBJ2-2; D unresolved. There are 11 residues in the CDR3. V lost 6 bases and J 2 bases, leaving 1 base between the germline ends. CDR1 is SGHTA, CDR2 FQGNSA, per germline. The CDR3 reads CASRNTGELFF. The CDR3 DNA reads TGTGCCAGCAGAAACACCGGGGAGCTGTTTTTT.

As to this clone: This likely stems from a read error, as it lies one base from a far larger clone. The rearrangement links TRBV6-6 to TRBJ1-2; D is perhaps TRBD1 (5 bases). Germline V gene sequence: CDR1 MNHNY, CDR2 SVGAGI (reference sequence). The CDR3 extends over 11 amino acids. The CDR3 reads CVSTGGAGYTF. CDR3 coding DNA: TGTGTCAGTACGGGGGGAGCTGGCTACACCTTC.

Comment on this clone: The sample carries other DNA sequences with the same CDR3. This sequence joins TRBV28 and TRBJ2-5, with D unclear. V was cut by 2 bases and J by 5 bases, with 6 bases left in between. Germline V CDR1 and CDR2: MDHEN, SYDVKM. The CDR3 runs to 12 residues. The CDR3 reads CASSLRRETQYF. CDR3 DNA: TGTGCCAGCAGTTTACGTCGCGAGACCCAGTACTTC.

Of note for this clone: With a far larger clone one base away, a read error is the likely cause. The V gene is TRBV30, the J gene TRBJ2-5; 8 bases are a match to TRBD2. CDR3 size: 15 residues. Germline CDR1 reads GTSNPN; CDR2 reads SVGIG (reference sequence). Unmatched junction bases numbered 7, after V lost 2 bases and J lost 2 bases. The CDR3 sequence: CAWSQLAGYQETQYF. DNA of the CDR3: TGTGCCTGGAGTCAATTAGCGGGGTATCAAGAGACCCAGTACTTC.

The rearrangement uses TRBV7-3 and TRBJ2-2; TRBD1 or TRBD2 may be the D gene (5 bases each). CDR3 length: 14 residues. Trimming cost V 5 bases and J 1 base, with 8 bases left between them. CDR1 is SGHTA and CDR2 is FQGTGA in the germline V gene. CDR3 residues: CASSPGQNTGELFF. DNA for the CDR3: TGTGCCAGCAGCCCGGGGCAGAACACCGGGGAGCTGTTTTTT.

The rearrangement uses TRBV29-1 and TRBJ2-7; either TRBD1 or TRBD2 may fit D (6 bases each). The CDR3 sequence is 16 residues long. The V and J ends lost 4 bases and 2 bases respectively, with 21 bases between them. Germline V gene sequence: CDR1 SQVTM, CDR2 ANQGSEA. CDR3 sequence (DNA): TGCAGCGTTGGATCTCTAGGGAGGAGGGGGGCCTACGAGCAGTACTTC. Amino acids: CSVGSLGRRGAYEQYF.

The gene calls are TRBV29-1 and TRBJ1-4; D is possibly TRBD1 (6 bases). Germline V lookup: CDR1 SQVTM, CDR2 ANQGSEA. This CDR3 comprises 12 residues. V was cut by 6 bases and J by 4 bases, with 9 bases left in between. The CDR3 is CSVGAINEKLFF. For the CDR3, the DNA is TGCAGCGTGGGGGCCATTAATGAAAAACTGTTTTTT.

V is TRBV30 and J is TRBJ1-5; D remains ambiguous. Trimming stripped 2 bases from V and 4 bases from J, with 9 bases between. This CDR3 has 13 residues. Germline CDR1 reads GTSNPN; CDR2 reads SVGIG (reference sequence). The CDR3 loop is CAWSSMANQPQHF. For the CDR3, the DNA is TGTGCCTGGAGTTCTATGGCTAATCAGCCCCAGCATTTT. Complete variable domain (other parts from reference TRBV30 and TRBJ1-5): SQTIHQWPATLVQPVGSPLSLECTVEGTSNPNLYWYRQAAGRGLQLLFYSVGIGQISSEVPQNLSASRPQDRQFILSSKKLLLSDSGFYLCAWSSMANQPQHFGDGTRLSIL.

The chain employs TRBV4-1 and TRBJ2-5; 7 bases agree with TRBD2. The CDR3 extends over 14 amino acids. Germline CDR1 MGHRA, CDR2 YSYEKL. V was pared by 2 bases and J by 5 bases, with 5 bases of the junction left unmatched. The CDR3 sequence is CASSQPGLGETQYF. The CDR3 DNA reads TGCGCCAGCAGCCAACCCGGACTAGGCGAGACCCAGTACTTC.

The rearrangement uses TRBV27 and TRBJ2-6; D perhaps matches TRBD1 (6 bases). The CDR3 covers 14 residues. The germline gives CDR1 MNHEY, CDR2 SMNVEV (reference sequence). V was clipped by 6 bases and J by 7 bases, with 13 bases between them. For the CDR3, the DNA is TGTGCCAGCAGGGAAGCAGGGGCAGCCAACGTCCTGACTTTC. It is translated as CASREAGAANVLTF.

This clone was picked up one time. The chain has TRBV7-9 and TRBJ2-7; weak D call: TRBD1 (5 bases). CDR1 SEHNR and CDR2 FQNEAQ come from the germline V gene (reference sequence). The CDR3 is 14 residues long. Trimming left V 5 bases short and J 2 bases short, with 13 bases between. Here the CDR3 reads CASSPVGLTYEQYF. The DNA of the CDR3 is TGTGCCAGCAGCCCGGTGGGGCTAACCTACGAGCAGTACTTC.

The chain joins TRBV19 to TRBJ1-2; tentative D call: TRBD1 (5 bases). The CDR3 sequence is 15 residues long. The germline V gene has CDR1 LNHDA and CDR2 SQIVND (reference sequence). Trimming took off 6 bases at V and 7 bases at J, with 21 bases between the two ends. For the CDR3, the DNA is TGTGCCAGTAGCCTTTCCAGGGACGGGAATTGTGGCTACACCTTC. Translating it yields CASSLSRDGNCGYTF.

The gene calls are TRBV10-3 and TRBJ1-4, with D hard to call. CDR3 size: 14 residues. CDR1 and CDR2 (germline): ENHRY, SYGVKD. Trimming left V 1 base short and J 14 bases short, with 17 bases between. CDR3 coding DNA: TGTGCCATCAGTGAGTTCGACACTAGAGACGGGCTGTTTTTT. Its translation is CAISEFDTRDGLFF.

The CDR3 sequence: CASSLEGPENIQYF. CDR3 nucleotides: TGTGCCAGCAGCTTGGAAGGGCCAGAAAACATTCAGTACTTC. The V and J genes are TRBV5-4 and TRBJ2-4, with no clear D. Germline loops: CDR1 SGHNT, CDR2 YYREEE (reference sequence). This CDR3 has 14 amino acids. Trimming took off 0 bases at V and 5 bases at J, with 9 bases between the two ends.

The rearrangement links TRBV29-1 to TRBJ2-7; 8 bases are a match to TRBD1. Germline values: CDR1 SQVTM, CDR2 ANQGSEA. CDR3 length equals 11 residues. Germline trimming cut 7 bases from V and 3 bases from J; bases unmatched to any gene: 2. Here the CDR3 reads CSGGQVYEQYF. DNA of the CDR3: TGCAGCGGGGGACAGGTCTACGAGCAGTACTTC.

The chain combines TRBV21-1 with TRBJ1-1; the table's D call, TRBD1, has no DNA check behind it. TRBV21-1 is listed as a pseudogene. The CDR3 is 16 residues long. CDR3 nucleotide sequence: TGTGCCAGCAGCAAAGCCGGGACAGGGGAATACACTGAAGCTTTCTTT. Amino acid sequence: CASSKAGTGEYTEAFF.

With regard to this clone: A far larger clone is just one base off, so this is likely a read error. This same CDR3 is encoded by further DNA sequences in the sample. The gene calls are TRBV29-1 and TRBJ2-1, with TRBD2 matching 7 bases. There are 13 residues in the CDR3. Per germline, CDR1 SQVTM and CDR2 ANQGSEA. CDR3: CSVAAWGGNEQFF. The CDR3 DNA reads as TGCAGCGTTGCAGCCTGGGGGGGGAATGAACAGTTCTTC.

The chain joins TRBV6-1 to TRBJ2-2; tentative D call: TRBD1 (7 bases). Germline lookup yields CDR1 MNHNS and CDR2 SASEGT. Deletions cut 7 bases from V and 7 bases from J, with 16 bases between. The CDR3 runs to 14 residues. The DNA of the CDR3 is TGTGCCAGCAAGCAGGGGGGTCCTGTCGGGGAGCTGTTTTTT. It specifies CASKQGGPVGELFF.

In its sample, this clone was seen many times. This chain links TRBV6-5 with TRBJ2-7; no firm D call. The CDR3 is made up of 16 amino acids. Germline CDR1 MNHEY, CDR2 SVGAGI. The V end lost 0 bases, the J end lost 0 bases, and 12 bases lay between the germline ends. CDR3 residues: CASSYSPTQSSYEQYF. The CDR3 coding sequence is TGTGCCAGCAGTTACTCGCCTACTCAGAGCTCCTACGAGCAGTACTTC.

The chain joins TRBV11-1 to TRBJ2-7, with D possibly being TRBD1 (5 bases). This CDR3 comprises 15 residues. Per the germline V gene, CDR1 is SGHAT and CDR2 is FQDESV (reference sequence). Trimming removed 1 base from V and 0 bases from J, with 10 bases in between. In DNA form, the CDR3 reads TGTGCCAGCAGCTTAGGGACATCAGGCTCCTACGAGCAGTACTTC. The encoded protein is CASSLGTSGSYEQYF.